This T cell receptor (beta chain) was identified in a study of T cells in Graves' hyperthyroidism and ophthalmopathy. Orbital computed tomography and thyroid ultrasound, together with serum TRAb and thyroxine and clinical symptoms, were used for diagnoses. TCR beta CDR3 sequences were amplified from RNA transcripts. TCR CDR3 regions were first amplified by RT-PCR with HTBI primers. TCRdb itself ran the multiplex PCR reads through MiXCR, one entry per CDR3 protein. The table lists 93,000 or so distinct CDR3 sequences, 47% of them singletons. Germline V CDR1 and CDR2: SNHLY, FYNNEI. V was shortened by 5 bases and J by 1 base, with 23 bases between the two germline ends. The CDR3 spans 18 residues. Overall study results and limits: Before onset, by a median of around 6.1 months, the model predicted ophthalmopathy. Ophthalmopathy cases were set apart from stable hyperthyroidism by a 13 V-J model.

A note on this clonotype: The antigen remains undetermined.

The sample comprised blood. This TCR derives from a man aged 35 to 55 with Graves' hyperthyroidism. This rearrangement joins TRBV2 to TRBJ1-2; perhaps TRBD1 as D (6 bases). This chain's CDR3 is CASSRLITGTSLNYGYTF. As DNA, the CDR3 is TGTGCCAGCAGTCGATTGATAACCGGGACAAGTCTTAACTATGGCTACACCTTC. The full variable domain, with the rest looked up from reference TRBV2 and TRBJ1-2, is EPEVTQTPSHQVTQMGQEVILRCVPISNHLYFYWYRQILGQKVEFLVSFYNNEISEKSEIFDDQFSVERPDGSNFTLKIRSTKLEDSAMYFCASSRLITGTSLNYGYTFGSGTRLTVV.